This record concerns one TCR beta chain sequence. This clonotype has at least ten counts. Which antigen it targets is not known. No base-level quality is on record; no much larger clone is a single base apart. The data are from a study of identical twins (dated by TCRdb to the mid-2010s). Regarding the study in general: TCR alpha and beta repertoires from monozygotic twins, unrelated adults of various ages and cord blood were deep-sequenced to test whether fetal clonotypes persist. To rule out contamination, the twin experiments were replicated at different times with different library preparation protocols.

Libraries were built with 5' RACE. TCRdb names Illumina HiSeq 2000 as the instrument used. A universal primer binding site was added through template switching, and the final cDNA carried a unique molecular identifier so that TCR cDNA molecules could be counted accurately. Specific primers in the conserved constant-segment region were used to synthesize first-strand cDNA for the TCR alpha and beta chains. To control for contamination, each cDNA library was double barcoded with a SMART-Mk sample barcode plus Illumina barcodes. TruSeq adapter sequences along with Illumina sample barcodes were introduced in two successive PCR steps. The TCR alpha and beta cDNA libraries were sequenced on the Illumina HiSeq platform using custom primers. Concerning the study's data processing: MiGEC was used to process raw reads and extract unique molecular identifiers, and MiXCR was used to find CDR3 positions. Recombination models were inferred per individual with the repgenHMM and IGoR tools using an EM algorithm. The analysis of shared clonotypes was done with the tcR package in R, with sharing normalized by the product of cloneset sizes. To study raw recombination free of thymic and clonal selection effects, out-of-frame nonproductive sequences were analyzed. TCRdb handled the public reads itself, with Q25 trimming in fastp and clone calling in MiXCR, and kept productive beta chains. Rows are unified per CDR3 protein, each entry keeping the most common DNA and genes. What appears here as the V and J calls and clone size reflects TCRdb's work, not the paper's. This sample is represented by 250,000 or so distinct CDR3 sequences; 6.5% to 9.5% of them were singletons. The top ten clones comprise 2.5% to 3.5% of the sample.

Every donor in the study was a healthy Caucasian. Three pairs of female monozygotic twins, all aged about 18 to 29 years, were included in the twin cohort. Positive isolation kits from Invitrogen were used to isolate the CD4+ and CD8+ T cell populations. The paper as a whole reports these results and caveats: Abundant cord blood beta clonotypes had fewer insertions, young adult naive repertoires showed a similar but weaker trend, and memory repertoires showed no such trend. Compared with coincidental sharing between unrelated individuals, out-of-frame TCR alpha sequences shared between twins had an excess of sequences with low generation probability. In beta out-of-frame sequences, excess twin sharing was weaker, because having fewer shared sequences lowered the signal-to-noise ratio. Because the same donors could not be followed over many years, conclusions were based on cross-sectional statistical analysis. Invariant T cells such as MAIT and iNKT could partly confound zero-insertion analyses, although diverse VJ usage argued against such confounding for most clonotypes. Out-of-frame TCR alpha sharing in monozygotic twins was systematically underestimated by recombination models, whereas sharing between unrelated individuals was in agreement with the recombination models.

A further study also used this sample, focusing on yellow fever vaccine responses in identical twins. The second study also describes: The T cell response to vaccination in identical twins was reported by the authors to appear partly convergent and partly personalized. The study precisely tracked vaccine-responding T cell clones in identical twins.

This receptor was taken from a woman between 18 and 30 years old in good health. The sample consisted of CD8+ T cells sorted from blood.

The DNA sequence is as follows: TGTGCCAGCAGCGAACAGGGTGGTTCACCCCTCCACTTT. This is translated as CASSEQGGSPLHF. The chain uses TRBV7-9 and TRBJ1-6, with TRBD1 tentatively as D gene (6 bases match). The germline V gene (reference sequence) provides CDR1 SEHNR and CDR2 FQNEAQ. V loses 5 bases of germline sequence and J loses 9 bases, and the interval between the two ends is 11 bases. Its CDR3 holds 13 amino acids, cysteine through phenylalanine. Just CDR3 DNA is preserved here, 39 bases in frame from base 1.